A selection of T cell receptor beta chains follows, all from one sample in a study of response to subunit inactivated influenza vaccine. One entry per CDR3 protein results from TCRdb running MiXCR on the RT-PCR reads. The repertoire holds about 520,000 distinct CDR3 sequences, with roughly 7.6% as singletons. Sequenced material: PBMCs from blood, taken roughly 24 months after vaccination. These receptors were taken from a man between 45 and 75 years old who received an inactivated influenza vaccine. The CDR3 runs from the conserved cysteine through the conserved F or W. A D gene is named only where the DNA matches it firmly. Size is stated for part of the rows, as once, few or many counts, or as a class when the clone is expanded.

V gene,D gene,clone size,J gene,CDR3 DNA,CDR3 protein
TRBV28,TRBD2,NA,TRBJ2-3,TGTGCCTGCTGGGAGGCGGGGGGGTCAGATACGCAGTATTTT,CACWEAGGSDTQYF
TRBV12-3/TRBV12-4,NA,many,TRBJ2-2,TGTGCCAGCAGTCTAAGACTGGGGGCCGGGGAGCTGTTTTTT,CASSLRLGAGELFF
TRBV5-1,TRBD1,many,TRBJ2-7,TGCGCCAGCAGCTTCGGCGCACAGGGGGCTGTCTACGAGCAGTACTTC,CASSFGAQGAVYEQYF
TRBV9,NA,many,TRBJ2-3,TGTGCCAGCAGCGTAGGAGCGGACACAGATACGCAGTATTTT,CASSVGADTDTQYF
TRBV28,NA,NA,TRBJ2-3,TGTGCCAGCAGTCCCCCAAGGGGAGTAGCAGATACGCAGTATTTT,CASSPPRGVADTQYF
TRBV10-3,NA,many,TRBJ1-5,TGTGCCATCAGTGACGGTCGGAGCAATCAGCCCCAGCATTTT,CAISDGRSNQPQHF
TRBV5-6,NA,few,TRBJ1-1,TGTGCCAGCAGCTTGACGGGGATAAACACTGAAGCTTTCTTT,CASSLTGINTEAFF
TRBV10-3,TRBD2,many,TRBJ2-1,TGTGCCATCAGGGGGGGGATCTACAATGAGCAGTTCTTC,CAIRGGIYNEQFF
TRBV7-2,NA,many,TRBJ2-1,TGTGCCAGCAGCTTATCCGGGGAGAATGAGCAGTTCTTC,CASSLSGENEQFF
TRBV10-3,TRBD1,NA,TRBJ2-7,TGTGCCACCACCCAGGGGGATTACTACGAGCAGTACTTC,CATTQGDYYEQYF
TRBV11-2,TRBD1,many,TRBJ1-2,TGTGCCAGCAGCTTAGCCCAACAGGGGTATGGCTACACCTTC,CASSLAQQGYGYTF
TRBV6-1,NA,NA,TRBJ2-4,TGTGCCTCCCGTCAGGATCGAGCCAAAAACATTCAGTACTTC,CASRQDRAKNIQYF
TRBV4-3,NA,many,TRBJ2-2,TGCGCCAGCAGCCCTTCGACAGGGAACACCGGGGAGCTGTTTTTT,CASSPSTGNTGELFF
TRBV5-1,TRBD1,few,TRBJ1-3,TGCGCCAGCAGCTTGGCCTTTGGAACAGGGGAATTAGTACCTGGAAACACCATATATTTT,CASSLAFGTGELVPGNTIYF
TRBV6-2/TRBV6-3,TRBD2,NA,TRBJ2-1,TGTGCCAGCAGTCCTACCGGGACTAGGGTTAACAATAAGCAGTTCTTC,CASSPTGTRVNNKQFF
TRBV10-2,TRBD2,once,TRBJ2-1,TGCGCCAGCAGTCTAGATTTAAGCGGGAGGACCTACAATGAGCAGTTCTTC,CASSLDLSGRTYNEQFF
TRBV6-1,NA,many,TRBJ2-1,TGTGCCAGCAGTGACGCCAGGGTAGGAAATGAGCAGTTCTTC,CASSDARVGNEQFF
TRBV10-3,NA,few,TRBJ2-5,TGTGCCATCAGTGCGCTGACGGGGGCGAGCGAGACCCAGTACTTC,CAISALTGASETQYF
TRBV5-1,TRBD2,many,TRBJ2-7,TGCGCCAGCAGCCCAAGCGGGAGCTCCTACGAGCAGTACTTC,CASSPSGSSYEQYF
TRBV6-1,NA,NA,TRBJ1-2,TGTGCCAGCTATTCGGGCGGAGATCATAACTATGGCTACACCTTC,CASYSGGDHNYGYTF
TRBV7-2,TRBD2,few,TRBJ2-7,TGTGCCAGCAGCCCCAGCGGGGGGGCCAGGCATGAGCAGTACTTC,CASSPSGGARHEQYF
TRBV7-9,NA,few,TRBJ2-5,TGTGCCAGCAGCTTAGATTCCTGGGGGGAGACCCAGTACTTC,CASSLDSWGETQYF
TRBV5-1,TRBD1,NA,TRBJ2-7,TGCGCCAGCAGCCAAATCCCGGGACAGGGGAACGAGCAGTACTTC,CASSQIPGQGNEQYF
TRBV20-1,NA,many,TRBJ2-7,TGCAGTGCCCCCGGGACCCAAAGCTCCTACGAGCAGTACTTC,CSAPGTQSSYEQYF
TRBV12-3/TRBV12-4,NA,NA,TRBJ2-1,TGTGCCAGCAGTCAGCGACAACTAGTCTATGGCAATGAGCAGTTCTTC,CASSQRQLVYGNEQFF
TRBV2,NA,NA,TRBJ2-7,TGTGCCAGCACTGGTGAAGGACGCGAGCAGTACTTC,CASTGEGREQYF
TRBV4-2,TRBD2,few,TRBJ2-7,TGTGCCAGCAGCCAAGATCGGGGACTAGCGGGCGGCAACGAGCAGTACTTC,CASSQDRGLAGGNEQYF
TRBV4-2,NA,few,TRBJ1-5,TGTGCCAGCAGCCAAGGACAGTCCGGCCCCCAGCCCCAGCATTTT,CASSQGQSGPQPQHF
TRBV20-1,TRBD2,NA,TRBJ2-1,TGCAGTGCTAGAGACCCGGGAGGTGGGAGCAGGAATGAGCAGTTCTTC,CSARDPGGGSRNEQFF
TRBV11-2,TRBD1,many,TRBJ2-7,TGTGCCAGCAGCCCGTTGACAGGGGGCTACGAGCAGTACTTC,CASSPLTGGYEQYF
TRBV29-1,TRBD1,few,TRBJ2-3,TGCAGCGTTCCGGATTCAAGGGGGCCCACAGATACGCAGTATTTT,CSVPDSRGPTDTQYF
TRBV18,NA,NA,TRBJ2-7,TGTGCCAGCTCACCGGGGACTTCGTGGTACGAGCAGTACTTC,CASSPGTSWYEQYF
TRBV20-1,NA,few,TRBJ2-2,TGCAGTGCTAGAGACCCAAACACCGGGGAGCTGTTTTTT,CSARDPNTGELFF
TRBV12-3/TRBV12-4,NA,NA,TRBJ1-6,TGTGCCAGCAGTCCCCAAAATTCACCCCTCCACTTT,CASSPQNSPLHF
TRBV5-1,TRBD1,NA,TRBJ2-1,TGCGCCAGCAGCTTGTTCCCCACCCGCGACAGGGCTGTAAATGAGCAGTTCTTC,CASSLFPTRDRAVNEQFF
TRBV5-1,NA,NA,TRBJ2-2,TGCGCCAGCAGCTTGGCGTTGCGGGGATCCACCGGGGAGCTGTTTTTT,CASSLALRGSTGELFF
TRBV7-9,TRBD1,NA,TRBJ2-3,TGTGCCAGCAGCCCGGGAGAAGGACAGGGAAAAGATACGCAGTATTTT,CASSPGEGQGKDTQYF
TRBV27,TRBD1,NA,TRBJ2-7,TGTGCCAGCAGCCCTACAGGGGATTTCTACGAGCAGTACTTC,CASSPTGDFYEQYF
TRBV7-9,NA,NA,TRBJ2-2,TGTGCCAGCAGCTTGGGGGGACACTTCACCGGGGAGCTGTTTTTT,CASSLGGHFTGELFF
TRBV4-1,NA,many,TRBJ1-1,TGCGCCAGCAGTTTTTCACTGGGACCTCTAAGCCCTGAAGCTTTCTTT,CASSFSLGPLSPEAFF
TRBV20-1,TRBD1,NA,TRBJ2-7,TGCAGTGCTAACCCGGACAGGGGTTTCTACGAGCAGTACTTC,CSANPDRGFYEQYF
TRBV7-8,NA,NA,TRBJ2-1,TGTGCCAGCAGCCCCCGGCGCGTTAACCCAAATAGGGGGCAGTTCTTC,CASSPRRVNPNRGQFF
TRBV6-1,TRBD1,few,TRBJ1-2,TGTGCCAGCAGTACCCCCCGGCAGGGGGACAACTATGGCTACACCTTC,CASSTPRQGDNYGYTF
TRBV28,NA,NA,TRBJ2-2,TGTGCCAGCAGTCACTTGTGGGGCACCGGGGAGCTGTTTTTT,CASSHLWGTGELFF
TRBV11-2,NA,NA,TRBJ2-5,TGTGCCAGCAGCTTAGATATCGTCCCAGGCGATTACGGAGAGACCCAGTACTTC,CASSLDIVPGDYGETQYF
TRBV20-1,NA,few,TRBJ2-7,TGCAGTGCTGCGACAGGGGGCTTACTAGCGGGGGCCCCCGACGAGCAGTACTTC,CSAATGGLLAGAPDEQYF
TRBV18,NA,NA,TRBJ1-5,TGTGCCAGCTCAAGCAGTATTAGCAATCAGCCCCAGCATTTT,CASSSSISNQPQHF
TRBV23-1,NA,few,TRBJ2-7,TGCGCCAGCAGTCAAAGTTCACCGACCTACGAGCAGTACTTC,CASSQSSPTYEQYF
TRBV12-3/TRBV12-4,NA,few,TRBJ2-5,TGTGCCAGCAGTCGATCAGGGGGGCATGAGACCCAGTACTTC,CASSRSGGHETQYF
TRBV3-1,NA,few,TRBJ2-5,TGTGCCAGCAGCCAAGCCTCCGGGACACCACAAGAGACCCAGTACTTC,CASSQASGTPQETQYF
TRBV6-2/TRBV6-3,TRBD1,many,TRBJ1-1,TGTGCCAGCACCCGGACAGGGAACACTGAAGCTTTCTTT,CASTRTGNTEAFF
TRBV12-3/TRBV12-4,TRBD2,few,TRBJ2-7,TGTGCCAGCCAAACCGGACTAGCGGGGCACGAGCAGTACTTC,CASQTGLAGHEQYF
TRBV12-3/TRBV12-4,NA,many,TRBJ2-1,TGTGCCAGCAGTAGAGCCGTTGAGCAGTTCTTC,CASSRAVEQFF
TRBV2,NA,few,TRBJ1-5,TGTGCCAGCAGTGAATCAGGTCAAGGGAGTCAGCCCCAGCATTTT,CASSESGQGSQPQHF
TRBV10-3,NA,once,TRBJ1-5,TGTGCCATCAGTGAGTCGTCGTCTCAGCCCCAGCATTTT,CAISESSSQPQHF
TRBV20-1,NA,few,TRBJ2-7,TGCAGTGCCGAAGTCGGGCTCTACGAGCAGTACTTC,CSAEVGLYEQYF
TRBV5-1,NA,many,TRBJ1-1,TGCGCCAGCGTCCCCGAGAGTATAGGGAACACTGAAGCTTTCTTT,CASVPESIGNTEAFF